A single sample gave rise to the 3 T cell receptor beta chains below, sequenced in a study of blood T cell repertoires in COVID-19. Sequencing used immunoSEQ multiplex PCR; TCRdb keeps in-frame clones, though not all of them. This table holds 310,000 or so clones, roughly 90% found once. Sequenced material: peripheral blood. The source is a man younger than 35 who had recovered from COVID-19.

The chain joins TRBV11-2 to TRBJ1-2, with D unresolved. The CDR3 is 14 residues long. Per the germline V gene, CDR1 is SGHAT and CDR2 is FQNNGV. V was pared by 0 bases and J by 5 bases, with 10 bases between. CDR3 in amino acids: CASSLDGSEYGYTF. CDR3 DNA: TGTGCCAGCAGCTTAGATGGGTCGGAGTATGGCTACACCTTC.

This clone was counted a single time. CDR3 in DNA: TGTGCCAGCAGCACCGGACAGGGGGAGTACTACGAGCAGTACTTC. Translated: CASSTGQGEYYEQYF. The chain joins TRBV7-8 to TRBJ2-7; 10 bases fit TRBD1. This CDR3 has 15 amino acids. V dropped 5 bases and J dropped 3; count of bases not matched to a gene: 7. The germline gives CDR1 SGHVS, CDR2 FQNEAQ.

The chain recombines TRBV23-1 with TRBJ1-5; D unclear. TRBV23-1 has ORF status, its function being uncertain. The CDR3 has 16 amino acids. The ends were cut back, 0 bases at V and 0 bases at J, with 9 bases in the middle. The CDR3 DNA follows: TGCGCCAGCAGTCAATCCTGTAATTATAGCAATCAGCCCCAGCATTTT. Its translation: CASSQSCNYSNQPQHF.